The T cell receptor (beta chain) described here comes from a study of blood T cell repertoires in COVID-19. Study context: Sites in the United States, Italy and Spain provided acute and convalescent COVID-19 samples. Nucleic acid was either cDNA or gDNA, and it came from T cells, B-cell-depleted T cells, or PBMCs.

Clones were sequenced by immunoSEQ multiplex PCR, and TCRdb holds only the in-frame ones, with some missing. Of some 140,000 clones listed, about four fifths are singletons. V was trimmed by 5 bases and J by 5 bases, leaving 13 bases between them. The CDR3 is made up of 14 amino acids. CDR1 is MNHEY and CDR2 is SMNVEV in the germline V gene (reference sequence). This sequence originates from a woman aged 55-75 years with acute or convalescent COVID-19. The chain has TRBV27 and TRBJ1-5; D possibly corresponds to TRBD1 (6 bases). The specimen sequenced was peripheral blood. The CDR3 DNA reads as TGTGCCAGCAGTCCATCTACAGGGTATCAGCCCCAGCATTTT. This codes for CASSPSTGYQPQHF.